These 8 T cell receptor beta chains originate from one sample sequenced in a study of blood T cell repertoires in COVID-19. Method: immunoSEQ multiplex PCR; TCRdb's copy keeps in-frame clones and lacks some. The sample includes about 180,000 clones, around 83% seen only once; the top ten take under 10%. Sequencing was done on a sample of peripheral blood. Source of these receptors: a woman between 65 and 79 years old with COVID-19, enrolled during active disease.

The chain couples TRBV27 to TRBJ2-2; D not resolved. Trimming removed 5 bases from V and 2 bases from J, with 6 bases in between. The CDR3 consists of 13 residues. Germline assignment: CDR1 MNHEY and CDR2 SMNVEV (reference sequence). CDR3 in amino acids: CASSLYNTGELFF. CDR3 bases: TGTGCCAGCAGTCTGTATAACACCGGGGAGCTGTTTTTT.

V usage is TRBV7-3 and J usage is TRBJ2-2, with D possibly being TRBD1 (6 bases). Germline loops: CDR1 SGHTA, CDR2 FQGTGA. There are 16 residues in the CDR3. Between the trimmed V and J ends, which lost 5 bases and 4 bases, there was a span of 17 bases. The CDR3: CASSSAGTRSTGELFF. In DNA form, the CDR3 reads TGTGCCAGCAGCAGCGCCGGGACACGGAGCACCGGGGAGCTGTTTTTT.

The chain is built from TRBV5-1 and TRBJ2-7; D perhaps matches TRBD1 (5 bases). The CDR3 is 14 residues long. CDR1 is SGHRS, CDR2 YFSETQ, per germline. Trimming left V 0 bases short and J 6 bases short, with 13 bases between. Here the CDR3 reads CASSLVDSSAEQYF. The CDR3 DNA follows: TGCGCCAGCAGCTTGGTAGACAGCTCCGCCGAGCAGTACTTC.

The V gene is TRBV29-1, the J gene TRBJ1-1; D possibly corresponds to TRBD1 (6 bases). The CDR3 extends over 12 amino acids. Trimming pared 4 bases from V and 9 bases from J, leaving 15 bases between. Germline CDR1 and CDR2: SQVTM and ANQGSEA. The CDR3 sequence: CSVAVSGAQAFF. The CDR3 DNA reads TGCAGCGTTGCGGTGTCAGGGGCACAAGCTTTCTTT.

The chain employs TRBV19 and TRBJ2-2; the D gene is possibly TRBD1 (6 bases). In germline, CDR1 is LNHDA, CDR2 SQIVND (reference sequence). The CDR3 is 15 amino acids. V was pared by 4 bases and J by 1 base, with 10 bases between. Written as DNA, the CDR3 is TGTGCCAGTAGTACCGGGACACTGAACACCGGGGAGCTGTTTTTT. Protein sequence: CASSTGTLNTGELFF.

The chain recombines TRBV30 with TRBJ1-4; D uncertain. The germline CDR1 and CDR2 sequences are GTSNPN and SVGIG (reference sequence). Trimming left V 0 bases short and J 6 bases short, with 14 bases between. CDR3 size: 15 residues. The CDR3 spells CAWSVDGSGYEKLFF. CDR3 DNA sequence: TGTGCCTGGAGTGTAGACGGCAGCGGATATGAAAAACTGTTTTTT.

The chain joins TRBV5-5 to TRBJ2-1; TRBD2 matches at 9 bases. CDR3 size: 15 residues. V lost 0 bases to trimming and J lost 7 bases; unmatched junction nucleotides: 5. Per the germline V gene, CDR1 is SGHKS and CDR2 is YYEKEE (reference sequence). The CDR3: CASSLVTSGWNEQFF. The CDR3, as DNA: TGTGCCAGCAGCTTGGTGACTAGCGGATGGAATGAGCAGTTCTTC.

This clone was detected a few times. The V gene is TRBV5-6, the J gene TRBJ1-5; no clear D gene. CDR3 length equals 15 residues. The germline V gene has CDR1 SGHDT and CDR2 YYEEEE. With 4 bases removed from V and 1 base from J, the gap between germline ends came to 12 bases. Here the CDR3 DNA reads TGTGCCAGCAGCCGTGCGGGGAAGAGCAATCAGCCCCAGCATTTT. This gives the protein CASSRAGKSNQPQHF.